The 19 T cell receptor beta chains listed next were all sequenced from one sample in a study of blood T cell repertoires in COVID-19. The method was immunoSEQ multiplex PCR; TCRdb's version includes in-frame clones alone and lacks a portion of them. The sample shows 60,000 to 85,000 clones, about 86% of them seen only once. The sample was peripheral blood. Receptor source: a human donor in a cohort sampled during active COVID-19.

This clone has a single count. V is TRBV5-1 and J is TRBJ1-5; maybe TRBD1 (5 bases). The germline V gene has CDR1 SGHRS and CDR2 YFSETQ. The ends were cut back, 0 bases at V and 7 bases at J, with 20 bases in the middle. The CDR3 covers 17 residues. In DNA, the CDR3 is TGCGCCAGCAGCTTGGGCCCCGCCAGCGGGGGAGGCCAGCCCCAGCATTTT. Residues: CASSLGPASGGGQPQHF.

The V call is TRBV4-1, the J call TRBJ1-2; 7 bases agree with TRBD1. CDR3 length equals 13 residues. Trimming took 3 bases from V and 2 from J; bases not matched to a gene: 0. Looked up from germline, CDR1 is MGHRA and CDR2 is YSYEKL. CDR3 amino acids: CASSQDRNYGYTF. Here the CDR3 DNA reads TGCGCCAGCAGCCAGGACAGGAACTATGGCTACACCTTC.

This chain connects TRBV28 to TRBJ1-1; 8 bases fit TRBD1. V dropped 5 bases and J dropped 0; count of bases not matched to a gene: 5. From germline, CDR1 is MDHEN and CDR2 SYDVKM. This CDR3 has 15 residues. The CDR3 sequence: CASSKGQAMNTEAFF. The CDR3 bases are TGTGCCAGCAGTAAGGGACAGGCGATGAACACTGAAGCTTTCTTT.

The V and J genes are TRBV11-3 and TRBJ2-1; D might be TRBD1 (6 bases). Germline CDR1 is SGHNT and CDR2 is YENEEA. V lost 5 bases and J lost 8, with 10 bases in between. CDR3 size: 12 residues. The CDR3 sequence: CASSVTGYEQFF. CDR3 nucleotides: TGTGCCAGCAGCGTAACAGGGTATGAGCAGTTCTTC.

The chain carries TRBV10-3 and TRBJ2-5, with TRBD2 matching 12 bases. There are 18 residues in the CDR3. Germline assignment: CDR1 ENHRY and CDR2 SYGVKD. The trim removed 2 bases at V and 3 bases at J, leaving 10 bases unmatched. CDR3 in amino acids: CAISERLAGERRKETQYF. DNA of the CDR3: TGTGCCATCAGTGAGCGACTAGCGGGGGAACGCAGGAAAGAGACCCAGTACTTC.

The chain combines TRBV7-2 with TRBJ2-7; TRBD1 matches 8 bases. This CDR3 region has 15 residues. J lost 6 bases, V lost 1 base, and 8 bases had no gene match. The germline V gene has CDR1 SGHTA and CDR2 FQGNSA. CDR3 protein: CASSLDGQGLGEQYF. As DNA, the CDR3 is TGTGCCAGCAGCTTAGATGGACAGGGACTCGGCGAGCAGTACTTC.

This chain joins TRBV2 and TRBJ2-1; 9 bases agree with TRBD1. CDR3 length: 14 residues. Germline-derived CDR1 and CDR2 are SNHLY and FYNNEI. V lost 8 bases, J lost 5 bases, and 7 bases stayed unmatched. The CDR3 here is CASLDRGSNNEQFF. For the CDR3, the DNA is TGTGCCAGCCTGGACAGGGGCAGTAACAATGAGCAGTTCTTC. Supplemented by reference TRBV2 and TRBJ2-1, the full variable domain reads EPEVTQTPSHQVTQMGQEVILRCVPISNHLYFYWYRQILGQKVEFLVSFYNNEISEKSEIFDDQFSVERPDGSNFTLKIRSTKLEDSAMYFCASLDRGSNNEQFFGPGTRLTVL.

The DNA of the CDR3 is TGTGCCAGCAGCCAAGACCCTAGCGGGGGGTACAATGAGCAGTTCTTC. Encoded protein: CASSQDPSGGYNEQFF. V gene TRBV4-2 combines with J gene TRBJ2-1, with 11 bases that match TRBD2. CDR3 length: 16 residues. CDR1 LGHNA and CDR2 YNFKEQ come from the germline V gene. J lost 4 bases, V lost 0 bases, and 2 bases had no gene match.

CDR3: CASSQRASGDYNEQFF. DNA of the CDR3: TGTGCCAGCAGCCAGAGGGCCAGCGGGGACTACAATGAGCAGTTCTTC. The chain has TRBV3-1 (or the pseudogene TRBV3-2) and TRBJ2-1; 7 positions agree with TRBD2. Losses at the gene ends were 3 bases for V and 3 bases for J; bases not matched to a gene: 8. The CDR3 is 16 residues long. CDR1 is LGHDT, CDR2 YNNKEL, per germline (reference sequence).

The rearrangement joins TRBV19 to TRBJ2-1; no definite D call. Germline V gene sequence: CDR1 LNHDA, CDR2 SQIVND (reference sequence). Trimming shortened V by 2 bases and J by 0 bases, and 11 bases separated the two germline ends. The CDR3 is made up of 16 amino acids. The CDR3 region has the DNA TGTGCCAGTAGTATATCGGCCGGGTCCTCCTACAATGAGCAGTTCTTC. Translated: CASSISAGSSYNEQFF. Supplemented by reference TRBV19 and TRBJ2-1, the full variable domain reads DGGITQSPKYLFRKEGQNVTLSCEQNLNHDAMYWYRQDPGQGLRLIYYSQIVNDFQKGDIAEGYSVSREKKESFPLTVTSAQKNPTAFYLCASSISAGSSYNEQFFGPGTRLTVL.

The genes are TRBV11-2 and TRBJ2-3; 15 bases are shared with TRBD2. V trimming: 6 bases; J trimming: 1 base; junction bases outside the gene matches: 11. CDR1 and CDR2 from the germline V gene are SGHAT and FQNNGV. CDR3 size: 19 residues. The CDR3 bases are TGTGCCAGCAGAAGGGGACTAGCGGGAGGCCGAAGGGGCACAGATACGCAGTATTTT. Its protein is CASRRGLAGGRRGTDTQYF.

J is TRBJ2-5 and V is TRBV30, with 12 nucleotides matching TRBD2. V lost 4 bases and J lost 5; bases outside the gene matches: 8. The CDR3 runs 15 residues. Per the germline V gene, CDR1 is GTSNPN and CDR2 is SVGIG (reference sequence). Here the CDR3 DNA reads TGTGCCTGGACCAGGACTAGCGGGAACAGGGAGACCCAGTACTTC. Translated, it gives CAWTRTSGNRETQYF.

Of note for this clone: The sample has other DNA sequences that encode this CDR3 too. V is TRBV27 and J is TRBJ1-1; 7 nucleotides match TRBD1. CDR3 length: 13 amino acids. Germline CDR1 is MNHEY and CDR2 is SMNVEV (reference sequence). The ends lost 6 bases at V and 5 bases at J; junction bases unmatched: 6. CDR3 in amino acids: CASSLQGRTEAFF. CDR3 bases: TGTGCCAGCAGCCTACAGGGGAGAACTGAAGCTTTCTTT.

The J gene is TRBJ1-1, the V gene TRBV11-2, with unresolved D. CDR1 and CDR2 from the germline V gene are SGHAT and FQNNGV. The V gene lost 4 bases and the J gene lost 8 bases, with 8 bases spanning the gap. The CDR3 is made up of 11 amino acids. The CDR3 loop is CASSSTSEAFF. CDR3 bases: TGTGCCAGCAGCTCCACTTCAGAAGCTTTCTTT. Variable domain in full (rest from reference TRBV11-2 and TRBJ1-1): EAGVAQSPRYKIIEKRQSVAFWCNPISGHATLYWYQQILGQGPKLLIQFQNNGVVDDSQLPKDRFSAERLKGVDSTLKIQPAKLEDSAVYLCASSSTSEAFFGQGTRLTVV.

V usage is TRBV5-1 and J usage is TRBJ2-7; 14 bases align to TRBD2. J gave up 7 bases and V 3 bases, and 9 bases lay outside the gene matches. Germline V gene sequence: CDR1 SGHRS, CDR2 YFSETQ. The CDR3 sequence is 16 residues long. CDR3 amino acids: CASSSGLAGGAGEQYF. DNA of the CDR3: TGCGCCAGCAGCTCCGGACTAGCGGGAGGAGCGGGAGAGCAGTACTTC.

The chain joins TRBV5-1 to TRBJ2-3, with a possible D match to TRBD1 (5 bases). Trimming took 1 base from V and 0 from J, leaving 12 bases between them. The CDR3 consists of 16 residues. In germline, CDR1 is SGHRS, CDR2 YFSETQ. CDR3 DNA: TGCGCCAGCAGCTTGCTCGGCAGGGCTAGCACAGATACGCAGTATTTT. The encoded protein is CASSLLGRASTDTQYF.

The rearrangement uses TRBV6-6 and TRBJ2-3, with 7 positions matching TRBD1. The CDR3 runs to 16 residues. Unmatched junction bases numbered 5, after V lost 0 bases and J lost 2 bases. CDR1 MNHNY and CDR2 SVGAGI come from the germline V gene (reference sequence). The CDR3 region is CASSYSEGAYTDTQYF. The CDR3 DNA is TGTGCCAGCAGTTACTCCGAGGGGGCTTACACAGATACGCAGTATTTT.

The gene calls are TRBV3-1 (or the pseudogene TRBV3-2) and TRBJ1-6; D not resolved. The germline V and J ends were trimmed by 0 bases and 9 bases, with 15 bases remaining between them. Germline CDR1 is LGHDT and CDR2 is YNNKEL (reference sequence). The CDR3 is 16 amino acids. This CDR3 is CASSQDIAGRGSPLHF. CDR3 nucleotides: TGTGCCAGCAGCCAAGATATCGCGGGGAGAGGTTCACCCCTCCACTTT.

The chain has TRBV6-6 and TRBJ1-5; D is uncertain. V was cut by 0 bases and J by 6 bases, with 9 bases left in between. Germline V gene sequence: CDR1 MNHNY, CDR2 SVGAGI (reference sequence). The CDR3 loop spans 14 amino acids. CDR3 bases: TGTGCCAGCAGTTACTCGAATAGTATTCAGCCCCAGCATTTT. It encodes CASSYSNSIQPQHF.